What follows are 32 T cell receptor beta chains derived from one specimen sequenced in a study of blood T cell repertoires in COVID-19 (TCRdb year 2020). Library generation was performed with the immunoSEQ multiplex PCR assay. In its TCRdb copy, this immuneACCESS table keeps in-frame sequences only and misses some clones. Where compared with another copy, unresolved V genes explain less than half of these, and the others have no known cause. For this sample there are about 200,000 clones; approximately 90% appear just once. The ten largest clonotypes hold roughly 10% of the sample. The sequenced sample consisted of peripheral blood. These receptors were collected from a woman in her 50s with COVID-19, enrolled during active disease.

V gene TRBV7-2 combines with J gene TRBJ1-5, with 7 bases identical to TRBD1. In germline, CDR1 is SGHTA, CDR2 FQGNSA. The CDR3 length is 16 residues. Trimming removed 4 bases from V and 2 bases from J; junction bases left unmatched: 8. The CDR3 coding sequence is TGTGCCAGCAGCTCCTCGACAGGGTTGGGCAATCAGCCCCAGCATTTT. It is translated as CASSSSTGLGNQPQHF.

The chain has TRBV7-2 and TRBJ2-5; tentative D call: TRBD1 (6 bases). Germline V gene lookup returns CDR1 SGHTA and CDR2 FQGNSA. CDR3 size: 14 residues. With 5 bases removed from V and 3 bases from J, the gap between germline ends came to 13 bases. The CDR3 region has the DNA TGTGCCAGCAGCCCATTAGGACAGAAAGAGACCCAGTACTTC. It yields the protein CASSPLGQKETQYF.

This chain uses TRBV3-1 (or the pseudogene TRBV3-2) with TRBJ2-2; D perhaps matches TRBD2 (5 bases). Germline V CDR1 and CDR2: LGHDT, YNNKEL (reference sequence). V lost 4 bases, J lost 4 bases, and 7 bases lay in between. This CDR3 has 13 amino acids. CDR3 nucleotides: TGTGCCAGCAGCCGAGGGAGCACCGGGGAGCTGTTTTTT. Protein: CASSRGSTGELFF.

This clone is a singleton in its sample. The gene calls are TRBV5-1 and TRBJ2-7, with 12 bases fitting TRBD1. With V trimmed by 3 bases and J by 5 bases, 12 bases remained unmatched. Germline V gene sequence: CDR1 SGHRS, CDR2 YFSETQ. The CDR3 sequence is 17 residues long. The CDR3 DNA reads as TGCGCCAGCAGCTGGGGACAGGGGGCCTTGGGAGTTAACGAGCAGTACTTC. Its translation is CASSWGQGALGVNEQYF.

This sequence joins TRBV28 and TRBJ1-4; D is undetermined. Trimming shortened V by 2 bases and J by 8 bases, and 18 bases separated the two germline ends. Germline V gene lookup returns CDR1 MDHEN and CDR2 SYDVKM. This CDR3 contains 16 residues. CDR3 in amino acids: CASSLESGSGVEKLFF. The CDR3 region has the DNA TGTGCCAGCAGTTTAGAGTCCGGATCGGGAGTAGAAAAACTGTTTTTT. Filled out from reference TRBV28 and TRBJ1-4, the complete variable domain reads DVKVTQSSRYLVKRTGEKVFLECVQDMDHENMFWYRQDPGLGLRLIYFSYDVKMKEKGDIPEGYSVSREKKERFSLILESASTNQTSMYLCASSLESGSGVEKLFFGSGTQLSVL.

The chain links TRBV12-3 or TRBV12-4 to TRBJ1-1, with TRBD1 identical over 8 bases. The CDR3 is 11 residues long. The J segment lost 7 bases and the V segment lost 7 bases, leaving 2 bases of the junction unmatched. CDR3 residues: CASTRGHEAFF. In nucleotides, the CDR3 is TGTGCCAGCACCAGGGGGCATGAAGCTTTCTTT.

Here the CDR3 reads CASGSGLGVRDEQFF. The CDR3 nucleotides are TGTGCTAGTGGTTCTGGACTAGGAGTAAGAGATGAGCAGTTCTTC. J is TRBJ2-1 and V is TRBV12-5; 7 bases line up with TRBD2. V shed 4 bases and J 8 bases; nucleotides not matched to a gene: 11. CDR1 is LGHNT and CDR2 is FRNRAP in the germline V gene. This CDR3 is built from 15 residues. The full variable domain, its missing parts supplied by reference TRBV12-5 and TRBJ2-1, is DARVTQTPRHKVTEMGQEVTMRCQPILGHNTVFWYRQTMMQGLELLAYFRNRAPLDDSGMPKDRFSAEMPDATLATLKIQPSEPRDSAVYFCASGSGLGVRDEQFFGPGTRLTVL.

This chain joins TRBV3-1 (or the pseudogene TRBV3-2) and TRBJ1-2, with D perhaps TRBD1 (5 bases). The CDR3 runs to 14 residues. The V gene lost 4 bases and the J gene lost 8 bases, with 17 bases spanning the gap. Germline CDR1 reads LGHDT; CDR2 reads YNNKEL (reference sequence). The DNA of the CDR3 is TGTGCCAGCAGCCCCCTCGGGGGGGTAGGGGGCTACACCTTC. Translated: CASSPLGGVGGYTF.

The chain links TRBV12-3 or TRBV12-4 to TRBJ2-3; D unclear. V lost 6 bases and J lost 5, with 9 bases in between. This CDR3 contains 12 residues. In DNA, the CDR3 is TGTGCCAGCAGCCCTTACTTAGATACGCAGTATTTT. This codes for CASSPYLDTQYF.

As regards this clone: The junction departs from germline at one end; a sequencing error may be responsible. The chain carries TRBV5-1 and TRBJ1-3, with D maybe TRBD1 (6 bases). The CDR3 is 15 amino acids. CDR1 SGHRS and CDR2 YFSETQ come from the germline V gene. In DNA form, the CDR3 reads TGCGCCAGCAGCTTGGCTGGGGGCTCTGAAAACACCATATATTTT. Encoded protein: CASSLAGGSENTIYF.

The gene calls are TRBV19 and TRBJ1-3; 8 nucleotides line up with TRBD1. V dropped 5 bases and J dropped 2; count of bases not matched to a gene: 5. This CDR3 is built from 15 residues. CDR1 and CDR2 from the germline V gene are LNHDA and SQIVND (reference sequence). CDR3 in amino acids: CASSHGQGAGNTIYF. CDR3 DNA: TGTGCCAGTAGTCACGGACAGGGTGCTGGAAACACCATATATTTT.

The genes are TRBV6-1 and TRBJ1-3, with 7 bases matching TRBD1. V trimming: 7 bases; J trimming: 1 base; junction bases outside the gene matches: 4. Germline values: CDR1 MNHNS, CDR2 SASEGT. This CDR3 is 14 amino acids long. CDR3 region: CASTMTGSGNTIYF. The CDR3 DNA follows: TGTGCCAGCACCATGACAGGGTCTGGAAACACCATATATTTT.

CDR3 residues: CASSVDSNYGYTF. The CDR3 bases are TGCGCCAGCAGCGTCGACAGTAACTATGGCTACACCTTC. The chain carries TRBV5-1 and TRBJ1-2, with D tentatively TRBD1 (5 bases). Germline V lookup: CDR1 SGHRS, CDR2 YFSETQ. Trimming pared 4 bases from V and 1 base from J, leaving 8 bases between. This CDR3 is built from 13 residues.

The rearrangement uses TRBV9 and TRBJ2-1; 7 positions match TRBD2. Germline CDR1 is SGDLS and CDR2 is YYNGEE. Trimming took 4 bases from V and 10 from J; bases not matched to a gene: 14. The CDR3 has 15 residues. In nucleotides, the CDR3 is TGTGCCAGCAGCCCCCGGGGCGGGGGAAACGGCGAGCAGTTCTTC. It codes for CASSPRGGGNGEQFF.

A single count supports this clone. The chain is built from TRBV28 and TRBJ1-2; no definite D call. From germline, CDR1 is MDHEN and CDR2 SYDVKM. This CDR3 contains 13 residues. Deletions cut 7 bases from V and 6 bases from J, with 15 bases between. The CDR3 loop reads CASKESPADGYTF. The CDR3 DNA sequence: TGTGCCAGCAAGGAGAGTCCCGCGGATGGCTACACCTTC.

The chain is built from TRBV7-3 and TRBJ2-7, with D possibly matching TRBD2 (6 bases). Trimming removed 5 bases from V and 0 bases from J, with 11 bases in between. The CDR3 is 14 amino acids. CDR1 SGHTA and CDR2 FQGTGA come from the germline V gene. For the CDR3, the DNA is TGTGCCAGCAGCCCGCGGGACGGCTCCTACGAGCAGTACTTC. It encodes CASSPRDGSYEQYF. The variable domain in full, completed from reference TRBV7-3 and TRBJ2-7, reads GAGVSQTPSNKVTEKGKYVELRCDPISGHTALYWYRQSLGQGPEFLIYFQGTGAADDSGLPNDRFFAVRPEGSVSTLKIQRTERGDSAVYLCASSPRDGSYEQYFGPGTRLTVT.

J is TRBJ2-3 and V is TRBV7-9; TRBD2 matches 7 bases. CDR1 and CDR2 (germline): SEHNR, FQNEAQ (reference sequence). The CDR3 contains 17 residues. V lost 3 bases to trimming and J lost 0 bases; unmatched junction nucleotides: 9. The CDR3 spells CASSFLRLAESTDTQYF. CDR3 DNA: TGTGCCAGCAGCTTCCTCCGACTAGCTGAGAGCACAGATACGCAGTATTTT.

The genes are TRBV5-1 and TRBJ2-7, with D maybe TRBD1 (6 bases). The V gene's germline CDR1 is SGHRS and CDR2 YFSETQ. The CDR3 runs to 13 residues. V dropped 0 bases and J dropped 6 bases, with 10 bases sitting between them. CDR3 in amino acids: CASSLGQALEQYF. The CDR3 coding sequence is TGCGCCAGCAGCTTGGGACAGGCTCTCGAGCAGTACTTC. Together with reference TRBV5-1 and TRBJ2-7, the CDR3 gives the full variable domain: KAGVTQTPRYLIKTRGQQVTLSCSPISGHRSVSWYQQTPGQGLQFLFEYFSETQRNKGNFPGRFSGRQFSNSRSEMNVSTLELGDSALYLCASSLGQALEQYFGPGTRLTVT.

This clone appeared a few times. This chain connects TRBV18 to TRBJ1-2; 7 bases fit TRBD1. The CDR3 loop spans 13 amino acids. From germline, CDR1 is KGHSH and CDR2 LQKENI. The J segment lost 3 bases and the V segment lost 6 bases, leaving 4 bases of the junction unmatched. Here the CDR3 reads CASSTGTDYGYTF. The DNA for the CDR3 is TGTGCCAGCTCGACCGGGACAGACTATGGCTACACCTTC.

This clone was counted between two and nine times. This rearrangement joins TRBV19 to TRBJ2-2; D is perhaps TRBD1 (6 bases). The germline V gene has CDR1 LNHDA and CDR2 SQIVND (reference sequence). V lost 5 bases to trimming and J lost 6 bases, with 13 bases between them. This CDR3 is built from 14 residues. CDR3 in amino acids: CASSATQGPGELFF. The DNA for the CDR3 is TGTGCCAGTAGTGCCACACAGGGTCCCGGGGAGCTGTTTTTT.

This clone was counted only a few times. This chain uses TRBV5-4 with TRBJ1-2, with 8 bases that match TRBD1. Germline lookup yields CDR1 SGHNT and CDR2 YYREEE (reference sequence). CDR3 length equals 13 residues. With V trimmed by 6 bases and J by 4 bases, 5 bases remained unmatched. CDR3 bases: TGTGCCAGCAACGTGGACAGGGCCTATGGCTACACCTTC. This encodes CASNVDRAYGYTF.

The chain carries TRBV9 and TRBJ1-4; 7 bases map to TRBD1. The V and J ends lost 0 bases and 4 bases, in that order; junction bases with no gene match: 6. The CDR3 is 16 residues long. Germline V lookup: CDR1 SGDLS, CDR2 YYNGEE. CDR3 DNA sequence: TGTGCCAGCAGCGTAGAAAGGGGGCCGGATAATGAAAAACTGTTTTTT. It specifies CASSVERGPDNEKLFF.

The V gene is TRBV11-3, the J gene TRBJ2-1; no clear D gene. This CDR3 has 13 residues. Germline values: CDR1 SGHNT, CDR2 YENEEA. Trimming stripped 10 bases from V and 0 bases from J, with 10 bases between. CDR3 coding DNA: TGTGCCACCACAGAGAGCTCCTACAATGAGCAGTTCTTC. It encodes CATTESSYNEQFF. Variable domain in full (rest from reference TRBV11-3 and TRBJ2-1): EAGVVQSPRYKIIEKKQPVAFWCNPISGHNTLYWYLQNLGQGPELLIRYENEEAVDDSQLPKDRFSAERLKGVDSTLKIQPAELGDSAVYLCATTESSYNEQFFGPGTRLTVL.

This clone was observed once. This rearrangement joins TRBV30 to TRBJ1-6; 8 nucleotides match TRBD1. Germline V gives CDR1 GTSNPN, CDR2 SVGIG (reference sequence). This CDR3 has 15 amino acids. Losses at the gene ends were 1 base for V and 9 bases for J; bases not matched to a gene: 8. This CDR3 reads CAWSARTGLGSPLHF. The CDR3 DNA sequence: TGTGCCTGGAGTGCAAGGACAGGGCTGGGTTCACCCCTCCACTTT.

The V and J genes are TRBV28 and TRBJ1-1, with 7 bases lining up with TRBD1. The germline CDR1 and CDR2 sequences are MDHEN and SYDVKM. The CDR3 covers 17 residues. V shed 5 bases, J shed 10 bases, and the junction held 22 bases outside the gene matches. CDR3: CASSLRFLGRGFLGAFF. The CDR3 DNA is TGTGCCAGCAGTCTTCGGTTTTTGGGCAGGGGGTTTTTAGGAGCTTTCTTT.

The chain has TRBV5-5 and TRBJ1-6; D is undetermined. V was shortened by 3 bases and J by 0 bases, with 10 bases between the two germline ends. CDR1 is SGHKS, CDR2 YYEKEE, per germline (reference sequence). This CDR3 has 16 residues. In DNA, the CDR3 is TGTGCCAGCAGCTGGCGGAGCGGCTCCTATAATTCACCCCTCCACTTT. Its protein product is CASSWRSGSYNSPLHF.

The chain couples TRBV19 to TRBJ2-7, with D possibly matching TRBD2 (6 bases). The CDR3 is 11 amino acids. The V gene's germline CDR1 is LNHDA and CDR2 SQIVND (reference sequence). The V and J ends lost 8 bases and 7 bases respectively, with 12 bases between them. DNA of the CDR3: TGTGCCAGTGGGCGGGACTCTGAGCAGTACTTC. It translates to CASGRDSEQYF.

This sequence joins TRBV5-1 and TRBJ2-7; TRBD1 is a possible D gene (6 bases). The CDR3 is made up of 15 amino acids. The ends were cut back, 0 bases at V and 1 base at J, with 11 bases in the middle. Germline V CDR1 and CDR2: SGHRS, YFSETQ. The chain's CDR3 is CASSLGQGRSYEQYF. As DNA, the CDR3 is TGCGCCAGCAGCTTGGGGCAGGGGAGATCCTACGAGCAGTACTTC.

The chain joins TRBV11-2 to TRBJ2-5; D is perhaps TRBD2 (5 bases). The CDR3 runs 13 residues. Trimming pared 2 bases from V and 3 bases from J, leaving 7 bases between. Germline assignment: CDR1 SGHAT and CDR2 FQNNGV. The CDR3 nucleotides are TGTGCCAGCAGCTTAACCGGGGAAGAGACCCAGTACTTC. Residues: CASSLTGEETQYF.

V and J are TRBV10-2 and TRBJ1-2, with TRBD1 identical over 8 bases. After removal of 2 bases from V and 8 bases from J, the junction contained 1 base not matched to a gene. The CDR3 is made up of 12 amino acids. Per the germline V gene, CDR1 is WSHSY and CDR2 is SAAADI. The CDR3 bases are TGCGCCAGCAGTGAGGGACAGGGCGGCTACACCTTC. Its translation is CASSEGQGGYTF.

This clone was observed a single time. The chain has TRBV10-1 and TRBJ2-3; 13 nucleotides agree with TRBD2. CDR3 length: 15 residues. J lost 6 bases, V lost 7 bases, and 7 bases had no gene match. Germline CDR1 and CDR2: WNHNN and SYGVQD (reference sequence). DNA for the CDR3: TGCGCCAGCAAAAGGACTAGCGGGGGCGCGGATACGCAGTATTTT. This encodes CASKRTSGGADTQYF.

The chain carries TRBV11-2 and TRBJ2-5; unclear D gene. Germline values: CDR1 SGHAT, CDR2 FQNNGV. The V end was cut by 1 base, the J end by 3 bases, with 6 bases between. The CDR3 runs to 13 residues. In DNA form, the CDR3 reads TGTGCCAGCAGCTTAGCAGTCAAAGAGACCCAGTACTTC. Protein sequence: CASSLAVKETQYF.